These 4 T cell receptor beta chains came from one sample sequenced in a study of T cells in Graves' hyperthyroidism and ophthalmopathy. Amplification of TCR beta CDR3 regions was performed using RNA transcripts as template. The TCR CDR3 was amplified in a first-round RT-PCR using the HTBI primer set. TCRdb reanalysed the multiplex PCR reads using MiXCR and keeps one entry per CDR3 protein. Of roughly 380,000 distinct CDR3 sequences listed, over 11% are singletons. Material for sequencing was blood. All receptors come from a woman aged 55-69 years with Graves' hyperthyroidism.

This clonotype was counted only a few times. The chain is built from TRBV19 and TRBJ1-5; D remains unclear. Germline loops: CDR1 LNHDA, CDR2 SQIVND (reference sequence). CDR3 length: 14 amino acids. V shed 1 base and J shed 0 bases, with 4 bases lying between them. CDR3 residues: CASSIGGSNQPQHF. The CDR3, as DNA: TGTGCCAGTAGTATAGGGGGTAGCAATCAGCCCCAGCATTTT.

To note about this clonotype: Possible read error: a much larger clone is one base away. The chain carries TRBV5-1 and TRBJ1-2, with 9 bases matching TRBD1. CDR1 and CDR2 (germline): SGHRS, YFSETQ. This CDR3 contains 15 residues. The CDR3 nucleotides are TGCACCAGCAGCTTGGAGGGACAGGGAAGTTCTGGCTACACCTTC. The encoded protein is CTSSLEGQGSSGYTF. The full variable domain, its missing parts supplied by reference TRBV5-1 and TRBJ1-2, is KAGVTQTPRYLIKTRGQQVTLSCSPISGHRSVSWYQQTPGQGLQFLFEYFSETQRNKGNFPGRFSGRQFSNSRSEMNVSTLELGDSALYLCTSSLEGQGSSGYTFGSGTRLTVV.

The chain couples TRBV5-4 to TRBJ2-5; D not certain. CDR1 and CDR2 (germline): SGHNT, YYREEE (reference sequence). The CDR3 contains 14 residues. Trimming cost V 3 bases and J 2 bases, with 11 bases left between them. The CDR3 DNA reads TGTGCCAGCAGCTCTGGTACAGAGCAAGAGACCCAGTACTTC. Encoded protein: CASSSGTEQETQYF.

As for this clonotype: Since a much larger clone is just one base distant, this may be a read error. The chain carries TRBV12-3 or TRBV12-4 and TRBJ2-7; D gene unclear. This CDR3 has 12 amino acids. The CDR3 bases are TGTGCCGGCAGCTTCCGGTCCTACGAGCAGTACTTC. Amino acid sequence: CAGSFRSYEQYF.